This T cell receptor beta chain was retrieved from a study of early T cells in non-severe SARS-CoV-2 infection. The ends lost 6 bases at V and 6 bases at J; junction bases unmatched: 9. This CDR3 has 15 amino acids. The V gene's germline CDR1 is DFQATT and CDR2 SNEGSKA (reference sequence). In TCRdb, the 5' RACE reads were re-called with MiXCR into one record per CDR3 protein. The top ten clones hold approximately 4.4% of a sample with roughly 92,000 distinct CDR3 sequences, about 12% of them seen once. V is TRBV20-1 and J is TRBJ2-1, with 12 bases matching TRBD2. The sample was whole blood, taken at baseline. This TCR was sampled from an adult who was a healthcare worker with PCR-confirmed SARS-CoV-2 infection or an uninfected control (not recorded which). CDR3 protein: CSAEPTSGRGNEQFF. The CDR3 nucleotides are TGCAGTGCCGAACCGACTAGCGGGAGAGGCAATGAGCAGTTCTTC.